This T cell receptor (beta chain) was profiled in a study of cytomegalovirus exposure and HLA in healthy donors (dated by TCRdb to between 2016 and 2019). With respect to the entire study: According to an earlier analysis of around 600 of the donors, about 179 million T cells yielded 120 million or so unique TCR beta sequences and about 280 Gb of sequence data. An early release that covered about 640 HLA-typed donors contained approximately 320 gigabases of sequencing data and tens of millions of unique TCR sequences. Of the 300 to 450 genotyped donors, about 80% fell in the genetic ancestry cluster associated with self-reported Caucasian donors. The study aimed to test whether signatures of past pathogen exposure could be identified by cataloging public T cell receptors. The study used immunosequencing to profile the T cell repertoires of 670 or so subjects and linked those repertoires to cytomegalovirus serostatus. A separate validation cohort of roughly 110 different subjects was used in addition to the 666-subject first cohort. High-throughput TCR immunosequencing, statistical association of individual TCRs with disease status, and machine learning were combined to predict cytomegalovirus infection status. A later analysis re-analyzed previously published TCR beta repertoires from 666 donors and added high-resolution HLA genotyping to study TCR occurrence patterns. In the later analysis, no new phenotypic data were used to find candidate immune exposures; instead, reliance was placed on TCR beta sequences and their occurrence across donors. To decide whether each TCR beta V gene segment behaved as functional or pseudogenic, an earlier analysis of some 570 of the donors relied on high-throughput TCR beta sequencing. Donor age, sex, ethnicity and CMV serostatus were collected together with the repertoire data. Genome-wide SNP genotypes for about 65% of the roughly 700 donors were used in a later genetic analysis, which treated that subset as a discovery cohort. All discovery cohort repertoires had been generated on a single sequencing platform. Class I and class II HLA loci were covered by the typing at four-digit resolution. The number of donors typed differed by locus, with about 620-630 for A, B, C, DRB1 and DQB1, around 500 for DQA1, about 610 for DPA1, and around 430 for DPB1. Roughly five DR-DQ haplotypes were handled as single units for association and clustering, since linkage in the cohort was strong. Among over 350 genotyped donors of the cohort, an average of around 240,000 unique TCR beta nucleotide sequences were sequenced per donor, about a sixth of them non-productive.

This clone has only a few counts. Its binding antigen is unknown. Base qualities are missing; no much larger clone stands one base away. The cohort was made up of about 610 healthy bone marrow donors. All cohort members were sampled while nominally healthy, although unrecorded immune exposures were likely present. The donor tested CMV seronegative and was one of the 352 seronegative cohort members. A peripheral blood sample was provided by each donor, and peripheral blood mononuclear cells were used for TCR beta sequencing. The Qiagen DNeasy Blood Extraction Kit was used to extract genomic DNA from the blood cell samples. V gives up 5 bases and J gives up 3 bases, and the segment between their germline ends measures 28 bases. From the germline V gene (reference sequence), CDR1 is SGHAT and CDR2 is FQDESV. Including cysteine and phenylalanine, the CDR3 has 19 amino acids. The entry retains the CDR3 DNA only, 57 bases that are in frame from base 1.

Overall study results and their limits: In a later analysis, TCR association rates were found to vary across HLA loci, with the most associated TCRs seen for DRB1 alleles and the fewest for HLA-C alleles. In a later analysis, HLA-associated TCR beta chains showed more clonal expansion and lower generation probabilities than non-associated chains that were equally common. In a later analysis, more than 15,000 TCR beta sequences were associated with specific HLA alleles at a false discovery rate of 0.05. When HLA alleles, especially DR and DQ, strongly co-occurred, TCR associations were difficult to assign to individual alleles. An earlier analysis of 587 of the donors showed that most TCR beta V segments appeared in productive rearrangements either about 87% or about 30% of the time, which broadly matched IMGT annotations. According to a later analysis, parvovirus B19, influenza, CMV and Epstein-Barr virus appeared linked to several top co-occurrence clusters. In both the original and validation cohorts, the classifier was reported to diagnose cytomegalovirus status with high specificity and sensitivity. Because HLA typing was missing for some donors at each locus, association tests included only the typed subset. Three of the identified cytomegalovirus-associated TCR beta chains were confirmed in vitro to be specific for cytomegalovirus antigens. Most TCR sequences were seen in very few donors, while some public TCRs were found in many individuals. The study listed 164 TCR beta chains as associated with cytomegalovirus. The cohort was sequenced for TCR beta chains only, and without alpha or paired-chain data the features that could be detected were limited. A cluster of highly shared sequence variants was judged likely to be a technical artifact of the sequencing pipeline. According to the authors, the approach could potentially be generalized to other disease states and immunological phenotypes. Presence/absence analyses assumed roughly uniform sequencing depth across donors, an assumption that may not hold. Because counts were too low, roughly 18 rarely observed V segments, including chromosome 9 orphons, were left out of the earlier analysis of a few hundred of the donors. Linkage disequilibrium might explain the correlated functional status among segregating V segments, but an unknown experimental factor could not be ruled out. Some IMGT-functional V segments, including TRBV6-2 and TRBV6-3, could not be told apart with the 87-base-pair reads, so those segments were excluded. An association between a missense DCLRE1C variant and V-gene and J-gene trimming of TCR beta chains was found in a later genetic analysis and replicated in an independent cohort. In a later analysis, most CMV-associated TCR beta chains were found to appear HLA-restricted, with HLA associations seemingly driven largely by CMV exposure. In a later genetic analysis, fewer N-insertions in productive TCRs were reported among donors in an Asian-associated ancestry cluster than the 666-donor mean. A further reported finding was that TCR beta sequences accurately predicted the HLA-A and HLA-B alleles for most subjects in the first cohort. For the cohort, immune exposure information was limited to CMV serostatus.

Receptor amplification or capture employed the immunoSEQ multiplex PCR assay. For the multiplex PCR, a mixture combining 60 forward primers for TCR Vbeta segments and 13 reverse primers for TCR Jbeta segments was used. Amplification of the CDR3 region of rearranged TCR beta genes was performed with a multiplex PCR assay on genomic DNA. The amplified TCR beta libraries were sequenced on the Illumina HiSeq System as 87-base-pair reads. On the study's bioinformatics: A later analysis counted about 76 million unique TCR beta chains across the 700 or so repertoires, and some 11 million of these chains were shared by at least two donors. A nearest-neighbor algorithm error-corrected the raw reads and collapsed the reads into unique sequences, merging closely related sequences to remove PCR and sequencing errors. CDR3 sequences were aligned to IMGT reference sequences to assign V, D and J gene segments. For a sequence to be retained, at least a six-nucleotide match to both a V gene segment and a J gene segment was required. Rearrangements were called productive when the CDR3 lacked stop codons and stayed in frame with V and J; all others were non-productive. Following IMGT convention, CDR3 was defined as the stretch from the second conserved V-encoded cysteine up to the conserved J-encoded phenylalanine. In an earlier analysis of roughly 580 of the donors, sequences lacking an unambiguous match to a single V gene segment were excluded. In an earlier analysis of 587 of the donors, V segments were called functional above 56.7% productive rearrangements and were called segregating when the between-donor standard deviation exceeded 5%. A statistical classification framework was developed to diagnose cytomegalovirus status using the catalog of TCR beta chain sequences. V and J gene assignment, in a later analysis, came from comparing TCR nucleotide sequences with IMGT/GENE-DB human TR gene sequences. In a later analysis, CDR3 sequences and most-parsimonious VDJ recombination scenarios were assigned using the TCRdist pipeline. In a later analysis, each TCR beta chain was defined by its CDR3 amino acid sequence together with its V-gene family, and reads without a unique V-gene family were excluded. As a way to deal with suspected cross-contamination and a sequencing artifact, a later analysis dropped roughly 600 nucleotide sequences that were highly shared and had low generation probability. In a later analysis, a clonal expansion index for each public chain was calculated from normalized within-repertoire ranks of inferred template counts. In a later analysis, generation probabilities were computed using a VDJ recombination model fitted to out-of-frame rearrangements, and the results were checked against IGoR. In a later analysis, TCR-TCR, TCR-HLA and TCR-CMV co-occurrence was scored with hypergeometric tests, and a repertoire-size bias correction was applied to TCR pairs. In a later analysis, false discovery rates were estimated by permuting HLA or CMV assignments 20 times. In a later analysis, co-occurring TCRs were grouped using DBSCAN, with TCRdist sequence similarity added in when clustering inside HLA-allele-positive subsets. For co-occurrence clustering, repertoires with fewer than 30,000 or more than 120,000 public chains were excluded, along with roughly 5 repertoires with anomalous nucleotide sharing. TCRdb carries this immuneACCESS record with in-frame sequences only. Its versions omit some clonotypes, under half of them owing to an unresolved V gene in the studies checked, with the rest unexplained. V and J calls and clone size are those listed in that table; D and trimming were worked out from the DNA. In this sample the table shows fewer than 200,000 clones, roughly 80% of which occur a single time. 0.7% to 0.95% of the sample goes to the ten largest clones.

This chain joins TRBV11-1 to TRBJ1-2, and TRBD1 may be the D gene, going by 6 matching bases. The sample was PBMCs. This clonotype was sampled from a woman younger than 30 in good health and CMV-seronegative. At the DNA level, the sequence is TGTGCCAGCAGCCAACTTCGCGAACGGGGGGCGAGGAGATACTATGGCTACACCTTC. Protein translation: CASSQLRERGARRYYGYTF.